This record looks at one TCR beta chain sequence and its context. Its antigen is still unknown. Per-base quality was not reported, and no clone a single base away is much larger than it. This record belongs to a study of T cell repertoires in cytomegalovirus infection (dated by TCRdb to between 2018 and 2021). About the study as a whole: Alongside well-studied HLA-B-restricted epitopes, the peptide stimulations were aimed at recently identified HLA-C-restricted CMV epitopes, whose presentation resists viral immunomodulation. Donor HLA type was relevant to the analysis, as public TCR beta signatures indicated carriage of CMV infection together with the matching HLA type. General study outcomes and caveats: The ex vivo response was dominated by HLA-C-restricted CMV-specific TCR beta clonotypes, which also provided the single most frequent clonotype in two of eight donors. In both this cohort and an independent roughly 350-donor cohort, the cumulative frequency of public TCR beta family members distinguished carriers of CMV infection plus the relevant HLA type.

The treatment or condition label corresponds to: in vitro stimulation with specific CMV peptide epitopes to enrich CMV-specific T cells. The CDR3 sequence holds 14 residues, the cysteine and phenylalanine included. Here the CDR3 DNA is all that survives: 42 bases in frame from base 1. V trim: 5 bases; J trim: 9 bases; unmatched bases: 7. CDR1 and CDR2 are drawn from the germline V gene: SGHVS, FNYEAQ. Sequencing was performed on an Illumina HiSeq 1500. Using fastp at Q25 and MiXCR, TCRdb reprocessed the public reads and kept productive beta chains. When rows share a CDR3 protein, they turn into one entry using the most common DNA and genes. Within this sample are 800,000 to 950,000 distinct CDR3 sequences, with approximately 32% of them counted one time only. In total, the top ten clones hold roughly 12% of the sample.

Recombination linked TRBV7-6 to TRBJ1-5, with 10 bases aligning to TRBD1. The TCR was taken from a human donor in good health (CMV status not recorded). Some clones in this sample may be carry-over from other donors' samples. The sample consisted of cultured CD8+ T cells from PBMCs, taken from culture after CMV antigen stimulation. At the DNA level, the sequence is TGTGCCAGCAGCCCCGACAGGGGGCGCGGGCCCCAGCATTTT. Translated, it reads CASSPDRGRGPQHF.